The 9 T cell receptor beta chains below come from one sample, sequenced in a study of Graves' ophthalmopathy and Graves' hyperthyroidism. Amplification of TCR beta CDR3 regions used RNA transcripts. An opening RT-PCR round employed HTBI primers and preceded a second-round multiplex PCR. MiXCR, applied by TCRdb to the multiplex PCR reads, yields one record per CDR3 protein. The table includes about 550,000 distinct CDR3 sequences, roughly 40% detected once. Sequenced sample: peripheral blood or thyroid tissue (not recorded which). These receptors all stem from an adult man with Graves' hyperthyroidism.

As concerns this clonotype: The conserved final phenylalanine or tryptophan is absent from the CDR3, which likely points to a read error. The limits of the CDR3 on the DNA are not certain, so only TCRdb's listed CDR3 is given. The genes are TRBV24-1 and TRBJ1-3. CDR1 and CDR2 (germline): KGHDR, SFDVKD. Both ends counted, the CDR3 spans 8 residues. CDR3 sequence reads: CATSDRLA.

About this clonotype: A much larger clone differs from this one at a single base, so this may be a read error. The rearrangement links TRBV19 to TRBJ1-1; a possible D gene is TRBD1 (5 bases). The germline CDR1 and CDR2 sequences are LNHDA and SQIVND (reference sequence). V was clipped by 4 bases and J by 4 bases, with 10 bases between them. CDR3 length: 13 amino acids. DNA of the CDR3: TGTGCCAGTAGTACACAAGGGGTCACTGAAGCTTTCTTT. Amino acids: CASSTQGVTEAFF. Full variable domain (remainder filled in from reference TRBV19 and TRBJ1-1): DGGITQSPKYLFRKEGQNVTLSCEQNLNHDAMYWYRQDPGQGLRLIYYSQIVNDFQKGDIAEGYSVSREKKESFPLTVTSAQKNPTAFYLCASSTQGVTEAFFGQGTRLTVV.

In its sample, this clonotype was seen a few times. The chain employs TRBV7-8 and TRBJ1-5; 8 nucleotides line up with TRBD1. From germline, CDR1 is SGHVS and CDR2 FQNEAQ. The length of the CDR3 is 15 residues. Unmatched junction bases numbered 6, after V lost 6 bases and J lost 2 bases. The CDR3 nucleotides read TGTGCCAGCAGTACCACGGGACAGGGCAATCAGCCCCAGCATTTT. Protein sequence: CASSTTGQGNQPQHF.

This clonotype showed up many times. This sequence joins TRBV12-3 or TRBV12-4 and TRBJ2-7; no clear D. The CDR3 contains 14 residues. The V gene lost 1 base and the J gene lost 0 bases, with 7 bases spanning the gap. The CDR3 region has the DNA TGTGCCAGCAGTTTAGGCGGCACCTCCTACGAGCAGTACTTC. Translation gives CASSLGGTSYEQYF.

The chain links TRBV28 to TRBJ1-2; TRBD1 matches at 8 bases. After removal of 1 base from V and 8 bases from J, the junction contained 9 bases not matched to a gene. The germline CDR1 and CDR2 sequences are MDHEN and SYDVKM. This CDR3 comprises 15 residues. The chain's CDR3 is CASSLYPGGPGGYTF. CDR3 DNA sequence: TGTGCCAGCAGTTTATATCCAGGGGGCCCGGGGGGCTACACCTTC.

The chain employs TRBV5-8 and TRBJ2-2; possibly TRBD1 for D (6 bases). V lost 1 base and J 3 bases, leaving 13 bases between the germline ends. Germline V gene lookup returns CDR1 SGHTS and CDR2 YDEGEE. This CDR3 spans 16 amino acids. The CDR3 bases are TGTGCCAGCAGCTTGACAGGGACAACGGACACCGGGGAGCTGTTTTTT. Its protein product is CASSLTGTTDTGELFF.

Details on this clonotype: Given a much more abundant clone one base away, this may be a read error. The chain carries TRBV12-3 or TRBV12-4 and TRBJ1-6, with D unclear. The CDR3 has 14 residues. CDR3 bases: TGTGCCAGCAGTTTGAACTCCTATAATCCACCCCTCCACTTT. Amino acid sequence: CASSLNSYNPPLHF.

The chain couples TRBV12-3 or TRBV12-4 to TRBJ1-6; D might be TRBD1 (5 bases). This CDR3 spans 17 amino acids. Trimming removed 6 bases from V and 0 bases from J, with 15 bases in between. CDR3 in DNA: TGTGCCAGCAGGGAGGGGATTGGGAGCTCCTATAATTCACCCCTCCACTTT. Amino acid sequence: CASREGIGSSYNSPLHF.

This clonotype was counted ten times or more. CDR3 sequence (DNA): TGTGCCAGCAGTCGGACAGGGGGACGGGGCTACACCTTC. It is translated as CASSRTGGRGYTF. The genes are TRBV6-5 and TRBJ1-2; 10 bases agree with TRBD1. The germline gives CDR1 MNHEY, CDR2 SVGAGI. The CDR3 consists of 13 residues. The V segment lost 5 bases and the J segment 8 bases; nucleotides outside the gene matches: 5.